Sequencing of this T cell receptor (beta chain) was carried out in a study of response to subunit inactivated influenza vaccine. The study, taken as a whole, reports: Only a handful of new T cells, the authors suggested, are recruited with each seasonal influenza vaccination.

TCRdb re-called the RT-PCR reads through MiXCR, storing one row per CDR3 protein. The repertoire has some 300,000 distinct CDR3 sequences, around 22% of them found once; the top ten carry 10%. This clonotype was seen many times. Its matching antigen is unknown. The sequences come from PBMCs from blood, collected around 22 months after vaccination. This TCR was recovered from a man aged 50-75 years who received an inactivated influenza vaccine.

CDR3 bases: TGTGCCAGCAAAAAGCCGGGCCCGGTTACTGAAGCTTTCTTT. Amino acid sequence: CASKKPGPVTEAFF. This chain links TRBV6-1 with TRBJ1-1; D remains ambiguous. Trimming removed 7 bases from V and 5 bases from J, with 17 bases in between. Germline CDR1 MNHNS, CDR2 SASEGT. The CDR3 covers 14 residues.